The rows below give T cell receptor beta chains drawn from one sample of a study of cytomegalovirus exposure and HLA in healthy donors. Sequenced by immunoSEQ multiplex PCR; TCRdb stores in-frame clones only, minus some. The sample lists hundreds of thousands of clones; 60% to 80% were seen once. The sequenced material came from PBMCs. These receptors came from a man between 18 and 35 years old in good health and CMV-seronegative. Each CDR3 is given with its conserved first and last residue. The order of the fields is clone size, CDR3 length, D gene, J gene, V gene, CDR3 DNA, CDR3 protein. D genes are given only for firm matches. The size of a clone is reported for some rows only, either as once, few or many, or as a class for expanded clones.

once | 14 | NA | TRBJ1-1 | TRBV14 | TGTGCCAGCAGCCAAGTGCAGGGGAACACTGAAGCTTTCTTT | CASSQVQGNTEAFF
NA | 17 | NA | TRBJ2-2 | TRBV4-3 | TGCGCCAGCAGCCAAGTCCTTTTGCGGGTGAACACCGGGGAGCTGTTTTTT | CASSQVLLRVNTGELFF
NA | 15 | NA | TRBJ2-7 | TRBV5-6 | TGTGCCAGCAGCTTAGTACAGCTTGCCTCCTACGAGCAGTACTTC | CASSLVQLASYEQYF
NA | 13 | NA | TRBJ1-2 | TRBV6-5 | TGTGCCAGCAGTCACCGCGAGAGAGATGGCTACACCTTC | CASSHRERDGYTF
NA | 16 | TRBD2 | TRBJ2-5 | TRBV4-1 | TGCGCCAGCAGCCAGGCCTTAGCGGGGGGGCCGGAGACCCAGTACTTC | CASSQALAGGPETQYF
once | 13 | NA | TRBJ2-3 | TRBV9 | TGTGCCAGCAGCCCCGACAACTCAGATACGCAGTATTTT | CASSPDNSDTQYF
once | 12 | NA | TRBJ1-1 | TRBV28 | TGTGCCAGCAGTTCGATGGACACAGAGGCTTTCTTT | CASSSMDTEAFF
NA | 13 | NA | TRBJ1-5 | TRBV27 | TGTGCCAGCAGCCCAGGGTTCAATCAGCCCCAGCATTTT | CASSPGFNQPQHF
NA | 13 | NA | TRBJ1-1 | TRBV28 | TGTGCCAGCAGGCAACAGGGAAACACTGAAGCTTTCTTT | CASRQQGNTEAFF
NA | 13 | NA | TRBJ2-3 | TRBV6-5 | TGTGCCAGCAGGGCTAGCTTCGCAGATACGCAGTATTTT | CASRASFADTQYF
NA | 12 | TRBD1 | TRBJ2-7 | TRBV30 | TGTGCCTGGAGTGTACGGACAGGCCGGCAGTACTTC | CAWSVRTGRQYF
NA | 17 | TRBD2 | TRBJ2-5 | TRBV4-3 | TGCGCCAGCAGCCAAGATGTCCTAGCGGCCCCGGGGGAGACCCAGTACTTC | CASSQDVLAAPGETQYF
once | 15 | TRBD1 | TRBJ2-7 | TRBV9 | TGTGCCAGCAGCGTACTCGGACAGGGTATGAACGAGCAGTACTTC | CASSVLGQGMNEQYF
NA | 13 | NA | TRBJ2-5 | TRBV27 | TGTGCCAGCAGTGCGACCAGGGGTCAGACCCAGTACTTC | CASSATRGQTQYF
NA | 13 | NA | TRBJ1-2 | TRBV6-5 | TGTGCCGTCGGGGTCCTTGCAGGGGAGGGCTACACCTTC | CAVGVLAGEGYTF
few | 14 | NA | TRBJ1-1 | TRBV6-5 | TGTGCCAGCAGTTACCTCGGGGGGAACACTGAAGCTTTCTTT | CASSYLGGNTEAFF
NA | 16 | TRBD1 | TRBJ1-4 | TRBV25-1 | TGTGCCAGCAGTGAGCACAGGGGGCTGGCTAATGAAAAACTGTTTTTT | CASSEHRGLANEKLFF
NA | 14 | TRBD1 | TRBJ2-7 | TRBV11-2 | TGTGCCAGCAGCTTCAGCGGGACAGGGGGCGAGCAGTACTTC | CASSFSGTGGEQYF
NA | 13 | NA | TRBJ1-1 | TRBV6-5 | TGTGCCAGCAGAAGCGGCGGAGACACTGAAGCTTTCTTT | CASRSGGDTEAFF
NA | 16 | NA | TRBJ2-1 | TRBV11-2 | TGTGCCAGCAGCTTAGACCCGGGACTTACTTTCAATGAGCAGTTCTTC | CASSLDPGLTFNEQFF
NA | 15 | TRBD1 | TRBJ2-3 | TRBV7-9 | TGTGCCAGCAGCTCGACAGGGGCGTTGGCAGATACGCAGTATTTT | CASSSTGALADTQYF
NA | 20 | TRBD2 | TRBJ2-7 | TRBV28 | TGTGCCAGCAGTTTATTACTGCAAGTGCCACTGGCGGGGGGAAACTACGAGCAGTACTTC | CASSLLLQVPLAGGNYEQYF
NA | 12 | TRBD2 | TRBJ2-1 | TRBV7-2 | TGTGCCAGCAGCCCCGGACTAGCGGAGCAGTTCTTC | CASSPGLAEQFF
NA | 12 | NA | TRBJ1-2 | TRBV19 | TGTGCCAGTAGCCAGGGTGACTATGGCTACACCTTC | CASSQGDYGYTF
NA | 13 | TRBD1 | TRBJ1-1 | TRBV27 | TGTGCCAGCAGTTTGGGACAGTTCACTGAAGCTTTCTTT | CASSLGQFTEAFF
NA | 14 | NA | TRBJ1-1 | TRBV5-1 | TGCGCCAGCAGTACAGGGACCATGAACACTGAAGCTTTCTTT | CASSTGTMNTEAFF
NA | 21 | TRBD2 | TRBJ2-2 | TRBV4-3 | TGCGCCAGCAGCCTTATGAAGGGCCTAACTAGCGGGGGGGCCAAAGACGGGGAGCTGTTTTTT | CASSLMKGLTSGGAKDGELFF
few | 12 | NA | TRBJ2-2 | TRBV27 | TGTGCCAGCAGTTTACAGACCGGGGAGCTGTTTTTT | CASSLQTGELFF
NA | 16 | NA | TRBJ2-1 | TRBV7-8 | TGTGCCAGCAGCTTCCAGCGGACCTGGATGGGGAATGAGCAGTTCTTC | CASSFQRTWMGNEQFF
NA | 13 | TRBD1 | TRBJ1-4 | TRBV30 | TGTGCCTGGTGCAGACAGGGTAATGAAAAACTGTTTTTT | CAWCRQGNEKLFF
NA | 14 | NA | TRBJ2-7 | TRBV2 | TGTGCCAGCAGTGACAGACTAAGCTCCTACGAGCAGTACTTC | CASSDRLSSYEQYF
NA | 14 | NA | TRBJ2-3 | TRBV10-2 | TGCGCCAGCATCGGGGGATGGGTGTCAGATACGCAGTATTTT | CASIGGWVSDTQYF
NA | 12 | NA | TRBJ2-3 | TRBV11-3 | TGTGCCAGCAGCTGGGACATAGATACGCAGTATTTT | CASSWDIDTQYF
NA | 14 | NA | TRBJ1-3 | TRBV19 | TGTGCCAGTAGTATAACGGGCTCTGGAAACACCATATATTTT | CASSITGSGNTIYF
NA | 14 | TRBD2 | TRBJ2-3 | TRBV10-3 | TGTGCCATCAGTCGGGGGGGGCCGGGAGATACGCAGTATTTT | CAISRGGPGDTQYF
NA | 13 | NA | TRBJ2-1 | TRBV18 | TGTGCCAGCTCACGGAGCAGTGCGGGGGAGCAGTTCTTC | CASSRSSAGEQFF
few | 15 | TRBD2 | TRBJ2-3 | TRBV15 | TGTGCCACCAGCTGGACTAGCGGGAGTGCCGATACGCAGTATTTT | CATSWTSGSADTQYF
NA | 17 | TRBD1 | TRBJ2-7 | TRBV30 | TGTGCCTGGAGTGTACGAGTTCTTGGGGCAGGGGGAAACGAGCAGTACTTC | CAWSVRVLGAGGNEQYF
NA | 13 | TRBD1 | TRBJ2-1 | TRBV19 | TGTGCCAGTAGTCCACAGGGGTACAATGAGCAGTTCTTC | CASSPQGYNEQFF
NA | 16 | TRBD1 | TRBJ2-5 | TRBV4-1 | TGCGCCAGCAGCCAAGAGGGGGACAGGGTGATTCAGACCCAGTACTTC | CASSQEGDRVIQTQYF
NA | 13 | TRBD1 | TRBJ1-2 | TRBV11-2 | TGTGCCAGCCGGGACAGGCGCCGTGCAGGCTACACCTTC | CASRDRRRAGYTF
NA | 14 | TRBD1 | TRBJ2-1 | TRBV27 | TGTGCCAGCAGTTTGGACAGGGCCTACAATGAGCAGTTCTTC | CASSLDRAYNEQFF
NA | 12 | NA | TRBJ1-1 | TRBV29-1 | TGCAGCGTTGGGGACGGGGGATTTGAAGCTTTCTTT | CSVGDGGFEAFF
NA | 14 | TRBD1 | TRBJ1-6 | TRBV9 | TGTGCCAGCAGCGGGACAGGGGCAAATTCACCCCTCCACTTT | CASSGTGANSPLHF
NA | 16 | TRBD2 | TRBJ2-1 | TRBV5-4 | TGTGCCAGCAGCCTGGGACTAGCGGACTCCTACAATGAGCAGTTCTTC | CASSLGLADSYNEQFF
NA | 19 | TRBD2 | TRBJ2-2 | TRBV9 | TGTGCCAGCAGCGTCCTCCTGGGAGCGGGGGGCCTTAACACCGGGGAGCTGTTTTTT | CASSVLLGAGGLNTGELFF
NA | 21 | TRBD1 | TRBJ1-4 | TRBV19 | TGTGCCAGTAGTGCCCCGGACAGGGGGTCATCGATTTGGGCAACGGATGAAAAACTGTTTTTT | CASSAPDRGSSIWATDEKLFF
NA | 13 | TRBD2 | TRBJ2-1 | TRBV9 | TGTGCCAGCAGCGGTTTTAGCGGGACTGAGCAGTTCTTC | CASSGFSGTEQFF
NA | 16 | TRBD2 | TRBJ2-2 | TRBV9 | TGTGCCAGCAGCGTAGTGGTAGCGGGGTCCGGCGGGGAGCTGTTTTTT | CASSVVVAGSGGELFF